This T cell receptor beta chain came from a study of shared clonotypes between healthy human individuals. Findings and caveats of the study: What rarefaction showed was incomplete sorted-subset sequencing despite large depth.

Points on this clone: Its antigen is not identified.

Partitioning of CD4+ cells yielded a CD45RA+ naive subset and a CD45RA-negative memory subset. V shed 4 bases and J shed 3 bases, with 7 bases lying between them. There are 12 residues in the CDR3. Germline V CDR1 and CDR2: SGDLS, YYNGEE. About 30,000 T cell genomes, or 200 ng DNA, went into the sorted-subset replicate PCRs. Per the original methods: Filtering differed since immunoSEQ provided only junctions, with no quality scores. Method: immunoSEQ multiplex PCR; TCRdb's copy keeps in-frame clones and lacks some. The DNA gave D and trimming, while V, J and clone size come from that table. The sample contains hundreds of thousands of clones, less than 85% of which appear only once.

The clonotype originates from a woman aged 25 to 39 in good health. Input material: memory CD4+ T cells sorted from blood. Documented subset: CD45RA-negative fraction. V and J are TRBV9 and TRBJ1-1, with D unclear. CDR3 in amino acids: CASSTRDTEAFF. CDR3 nucleotides: TGTGCCAGCAGCACGAGGGACACTGAAGCTTTCTTT.